In its sample, the clone carrying this TCR beta chain was seen many times. The sample is drawn from a study of neurological immune-mediated disorders. Time point reported: longitudinal time-point 3. The CDR3 consists of 12 residues. In germline, CDR1 is SGHRS, CDR2 YFSETQ. The V end lost 7 bases, the J end lost 5 bases, and 10 bases lay between the germline ends. Whenever a sequencing run was performed, it yielded over 160 million TCR-beta sequences from 15-18 subjects. TCRdb independently ran MiXCR on the 5' RACE reads; one entry per CDR3 protein. Seen here are fewer than 85,000 distinct CDR3 sequences, roughly 4.3% observed once, and the top ten hold more than 5%.

This receptor was taken from a woman aged 55-70 years with multiple sclerosis. V and J are TRBV5-1 and TRBJ2-1; D call uncertain. The sequencing input was PBMCs. This CDR3 is CASYGPNNEQFF. CDR3 coding DNA: TGCGCCAGCTATGGGCCAAACAATGAGCAGTTCTTC.